This TCR beta chain was profiled in a study of blood T cell repertoires in COVID-19. About the study: Collection of acute and convalescent COVID-19 samples took place in the United States, Italy and Spain. T cells, B-cell-depleted T cells, or PBMCs provided the cDNA or gDNA that served as material.

The germline gives CDR1 MNHEY, CDR2 SVGAGI. J was trimmed by 5 bases and V by 8 bases; bases with no gene match: 5. There are 12 residues in the CDR3. Measured with immunoSEQ multiplex PCR; TCRdb has only the in-frame clones, and not every one. The data contain about 46,000 clones, 87% of them singletons. The rearrangement links TRBV6-5 to TRBJ2-7; 8 bases are shared with TRBD1. This receptor was identified in a human donor in a cohort sampled during active COVID-19. The sample comprised peripheral blood. The CDR3 DNA reads as TGTGCCAGCCAGGGGGCGCAGGACGAGCAGTACTTC. It translates to CASQGAQDEQYF.